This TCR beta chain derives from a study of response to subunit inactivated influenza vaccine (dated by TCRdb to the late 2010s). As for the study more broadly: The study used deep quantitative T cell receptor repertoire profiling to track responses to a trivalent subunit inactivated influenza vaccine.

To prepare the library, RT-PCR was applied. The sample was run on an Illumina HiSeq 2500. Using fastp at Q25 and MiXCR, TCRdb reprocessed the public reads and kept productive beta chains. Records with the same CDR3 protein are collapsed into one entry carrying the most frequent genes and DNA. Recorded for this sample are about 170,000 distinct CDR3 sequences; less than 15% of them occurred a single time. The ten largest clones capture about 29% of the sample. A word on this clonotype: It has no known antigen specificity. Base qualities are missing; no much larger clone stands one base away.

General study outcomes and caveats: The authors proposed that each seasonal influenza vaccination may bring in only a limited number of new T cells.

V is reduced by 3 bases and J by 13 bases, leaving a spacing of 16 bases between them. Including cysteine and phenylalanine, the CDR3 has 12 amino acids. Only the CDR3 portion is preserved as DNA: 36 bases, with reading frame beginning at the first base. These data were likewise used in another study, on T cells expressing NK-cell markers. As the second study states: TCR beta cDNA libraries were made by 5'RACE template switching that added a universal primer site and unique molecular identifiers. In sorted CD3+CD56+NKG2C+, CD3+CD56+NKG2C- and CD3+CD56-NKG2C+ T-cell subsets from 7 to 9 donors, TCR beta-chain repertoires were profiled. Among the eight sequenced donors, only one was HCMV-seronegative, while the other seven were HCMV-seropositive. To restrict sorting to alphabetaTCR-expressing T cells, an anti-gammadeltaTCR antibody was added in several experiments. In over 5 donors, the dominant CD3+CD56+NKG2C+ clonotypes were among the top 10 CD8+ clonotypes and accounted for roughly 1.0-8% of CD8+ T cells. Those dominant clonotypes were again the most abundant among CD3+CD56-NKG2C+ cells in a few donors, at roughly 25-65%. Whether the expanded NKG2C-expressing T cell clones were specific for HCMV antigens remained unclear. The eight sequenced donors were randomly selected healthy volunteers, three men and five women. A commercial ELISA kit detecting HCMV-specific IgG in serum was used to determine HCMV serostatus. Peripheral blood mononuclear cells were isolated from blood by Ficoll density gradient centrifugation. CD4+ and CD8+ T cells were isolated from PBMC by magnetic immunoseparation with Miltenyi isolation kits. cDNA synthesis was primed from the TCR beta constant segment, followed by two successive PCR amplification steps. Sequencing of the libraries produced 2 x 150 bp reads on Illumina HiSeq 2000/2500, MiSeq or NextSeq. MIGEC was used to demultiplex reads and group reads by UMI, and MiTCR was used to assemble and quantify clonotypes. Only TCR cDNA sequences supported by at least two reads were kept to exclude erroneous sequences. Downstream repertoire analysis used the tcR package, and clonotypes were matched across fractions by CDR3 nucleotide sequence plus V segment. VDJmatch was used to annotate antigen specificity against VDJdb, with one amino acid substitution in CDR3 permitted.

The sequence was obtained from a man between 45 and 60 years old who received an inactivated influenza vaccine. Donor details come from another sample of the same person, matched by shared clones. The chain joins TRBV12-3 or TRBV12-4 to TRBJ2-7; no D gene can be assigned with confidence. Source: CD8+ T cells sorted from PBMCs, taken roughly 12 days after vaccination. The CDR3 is CASSLSLRLPYF. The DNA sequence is TGTGCCAGCAGTTTGTCATTGAGGCTGCCCTACTTC.